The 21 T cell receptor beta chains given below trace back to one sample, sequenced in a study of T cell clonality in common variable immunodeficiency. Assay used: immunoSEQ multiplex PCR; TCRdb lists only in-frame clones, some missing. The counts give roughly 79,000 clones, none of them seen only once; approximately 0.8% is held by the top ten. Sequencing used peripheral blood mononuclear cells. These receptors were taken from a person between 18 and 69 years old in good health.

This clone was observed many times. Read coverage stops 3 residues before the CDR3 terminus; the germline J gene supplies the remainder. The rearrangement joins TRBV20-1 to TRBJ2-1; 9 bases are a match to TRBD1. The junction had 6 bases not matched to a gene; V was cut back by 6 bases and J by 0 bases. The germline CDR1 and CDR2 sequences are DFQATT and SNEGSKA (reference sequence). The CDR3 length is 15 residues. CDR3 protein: CSAGGTGSSYNEQFF. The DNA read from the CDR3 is TGCAGTGCAGGTGGGACAGGGAGCTCCTACAATGAG.

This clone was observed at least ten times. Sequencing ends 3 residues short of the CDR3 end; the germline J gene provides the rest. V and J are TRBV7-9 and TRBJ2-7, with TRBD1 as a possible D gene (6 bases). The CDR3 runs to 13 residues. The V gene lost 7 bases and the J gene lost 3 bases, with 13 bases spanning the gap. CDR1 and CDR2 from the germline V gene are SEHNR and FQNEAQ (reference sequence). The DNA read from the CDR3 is TGTGCCAGCAACTCCCTGGACAGCTACGAG. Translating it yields CASNSLDSYE. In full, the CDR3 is CASNSLDSYEQYF.

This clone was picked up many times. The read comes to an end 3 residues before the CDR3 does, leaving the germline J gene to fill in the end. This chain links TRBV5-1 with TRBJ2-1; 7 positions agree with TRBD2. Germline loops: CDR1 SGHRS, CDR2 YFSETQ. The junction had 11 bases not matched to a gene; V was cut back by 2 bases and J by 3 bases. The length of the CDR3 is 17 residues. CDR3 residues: CASSLVVAAGVYNEQFF. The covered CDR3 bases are TGCGCCAGCAGCTTAGTGGTGGCGGCGGGAGTCTACAATGAG.

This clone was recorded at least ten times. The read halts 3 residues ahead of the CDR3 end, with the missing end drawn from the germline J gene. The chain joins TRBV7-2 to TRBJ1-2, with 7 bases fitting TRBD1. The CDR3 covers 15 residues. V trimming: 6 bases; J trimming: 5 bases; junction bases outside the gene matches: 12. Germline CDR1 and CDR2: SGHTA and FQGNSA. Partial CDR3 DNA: TGTGCCAGCAGTCAGGGAGGGACAGTTAATTATGGC. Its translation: CASSQGGTVNYG. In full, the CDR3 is CASSQGGTVNYGYTF.

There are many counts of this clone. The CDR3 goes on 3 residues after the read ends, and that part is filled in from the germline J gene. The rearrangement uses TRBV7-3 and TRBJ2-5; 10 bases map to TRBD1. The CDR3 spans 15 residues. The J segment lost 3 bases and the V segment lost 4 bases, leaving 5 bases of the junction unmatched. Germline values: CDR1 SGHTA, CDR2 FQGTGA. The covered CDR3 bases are TGTGCCAGCAGCTCGACCGGGACAGGGGAAGAGACC. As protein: CASSSTGTGEET. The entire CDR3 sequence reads CASSSTGTGEETQYF. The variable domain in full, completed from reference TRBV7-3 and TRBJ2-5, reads GAGVSQTPSNKVTEKGKYVELRCDPISGHTALYWYRQSLGQGPEFLIYFQGTGAADDSGLPNDRFFAVRPEGSVSTLKIQRTERGDSAVYLCASSSTGTGEETQYFGPGTRLLVL.

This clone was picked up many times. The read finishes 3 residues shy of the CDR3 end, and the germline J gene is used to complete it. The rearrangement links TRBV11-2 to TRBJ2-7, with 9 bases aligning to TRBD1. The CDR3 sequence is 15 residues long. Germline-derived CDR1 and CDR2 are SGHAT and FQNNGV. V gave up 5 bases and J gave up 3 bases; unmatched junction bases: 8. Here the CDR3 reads CASSQRQGGDYEQYF. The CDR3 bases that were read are TGTGCCAGCAGCCAGAGACAGGGGGGAGACTACGAG.

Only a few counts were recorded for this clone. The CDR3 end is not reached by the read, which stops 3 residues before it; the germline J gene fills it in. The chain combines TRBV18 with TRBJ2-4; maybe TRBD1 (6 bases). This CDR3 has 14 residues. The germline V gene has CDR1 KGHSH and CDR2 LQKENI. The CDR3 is CASSSDRRDYGQYF. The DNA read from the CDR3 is TGTGCCAGCTCATCCGACAGGCGTGACTATGGT.

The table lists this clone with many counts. The sequenced part of the CDR3 DNA is TGTGCCAGCTCGGTGACTAGCGGGGTAACCTACAATGAG. This translates into CASSVTSGVTYNE. The CDR3 as a whole reads CASSVTSGVTYNEQFF. This rearrangement joins TRBV18 to TRBJ2-1, with TRBD2 matching 11 bases. From the germline J gene comes the end of the CDR3, since the read stops 3 residues before it. The CDR3 contains 16 residues. Germline V gene data show CDR1 as KGHSH and CDR2 as LQKENI. The trim removed 6 bases at V and 2 bases at J, leaving 6 bases unmatched.

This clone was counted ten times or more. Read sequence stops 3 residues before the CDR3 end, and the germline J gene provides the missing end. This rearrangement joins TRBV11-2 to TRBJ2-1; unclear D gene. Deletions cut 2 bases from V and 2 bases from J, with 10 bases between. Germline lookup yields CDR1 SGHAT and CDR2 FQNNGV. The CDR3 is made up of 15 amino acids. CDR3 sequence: CASSLIGDPYNEQFF. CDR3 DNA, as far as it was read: TGTGCCAGCAGCTTAATCGGTGATCCCTACAATGAG.

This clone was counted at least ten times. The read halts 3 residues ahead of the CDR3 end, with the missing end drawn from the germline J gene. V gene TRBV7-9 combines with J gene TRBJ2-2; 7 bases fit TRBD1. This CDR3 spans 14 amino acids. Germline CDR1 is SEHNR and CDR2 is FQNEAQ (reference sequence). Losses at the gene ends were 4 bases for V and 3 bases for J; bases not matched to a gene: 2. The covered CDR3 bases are TGTGCCAGCAGCTCGGGACAGCACACCGGGGAG. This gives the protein CASSSGQHTGE. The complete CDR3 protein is CASSSGQHTGELFF.

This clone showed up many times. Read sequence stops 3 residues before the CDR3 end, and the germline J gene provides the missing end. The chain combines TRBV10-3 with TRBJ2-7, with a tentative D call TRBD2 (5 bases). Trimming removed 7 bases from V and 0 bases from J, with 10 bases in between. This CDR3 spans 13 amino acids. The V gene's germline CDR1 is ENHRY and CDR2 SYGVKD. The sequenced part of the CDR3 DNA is TGTGCCATCACGGTCGGGGACTCCTACGAG. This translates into CAITVGDSYE. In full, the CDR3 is CAITVGDSYEQYF.

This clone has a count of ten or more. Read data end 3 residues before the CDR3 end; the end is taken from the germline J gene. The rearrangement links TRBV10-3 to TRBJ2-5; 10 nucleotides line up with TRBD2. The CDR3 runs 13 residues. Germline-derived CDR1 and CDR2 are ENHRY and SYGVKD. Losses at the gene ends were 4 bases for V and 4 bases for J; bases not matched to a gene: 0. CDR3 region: CAISGLAGETQYF. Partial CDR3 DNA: TGTGCCATCAGTGGACTAGCGGGAGAGACC.

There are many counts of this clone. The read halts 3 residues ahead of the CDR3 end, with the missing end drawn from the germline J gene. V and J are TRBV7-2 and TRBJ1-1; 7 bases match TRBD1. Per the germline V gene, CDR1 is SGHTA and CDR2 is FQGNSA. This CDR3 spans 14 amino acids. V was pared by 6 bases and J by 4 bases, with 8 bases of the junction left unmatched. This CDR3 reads CASRSTGEATEAFF. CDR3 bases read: TGTGCCAGCAGGTCTACAGGGGAGGCCACTGAA.

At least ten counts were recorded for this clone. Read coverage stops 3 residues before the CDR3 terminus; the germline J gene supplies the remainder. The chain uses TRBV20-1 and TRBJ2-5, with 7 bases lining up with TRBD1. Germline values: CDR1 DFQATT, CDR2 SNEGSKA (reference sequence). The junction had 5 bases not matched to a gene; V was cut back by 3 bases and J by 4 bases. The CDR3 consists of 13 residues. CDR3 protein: CSASPTGRETQYF. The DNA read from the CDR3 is TGCAGTGCTAGTCCGACAGGGAGAGAGACC.

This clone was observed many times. The CDR3 is CASSQGSYNEQFF. The CDR3 DNA, read in part, is TGTGCCAGCAGCCAAGGGTCTTACAATGAG. The chain recombines TRBV11-3 with TRBJ2-1; no clear D gene. The missing CDR3 end, 3 residues past where the read stops, is filled in from the germline J gene. This CDR3 has 13 residues. Germline CDR1 SGHNT, CDR2 YENEEA. Trimming cost V 5 bases and J 4 bases, with 9 bases left between them.

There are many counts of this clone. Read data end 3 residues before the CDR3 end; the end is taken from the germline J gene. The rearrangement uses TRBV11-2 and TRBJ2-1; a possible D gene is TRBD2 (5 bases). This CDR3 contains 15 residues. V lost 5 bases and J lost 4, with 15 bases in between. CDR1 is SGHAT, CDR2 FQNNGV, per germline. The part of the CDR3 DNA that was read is TGTGCCAGCAGCGCAGACCCCAGAGGGTACAATGAG. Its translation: CASSADPRGYNE. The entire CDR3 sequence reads CASSADPRGYNEQFF. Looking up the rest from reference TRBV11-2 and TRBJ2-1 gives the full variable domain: EAGVAQSPRYKIIEKRQSVAFWCNPISGHATLYWYQQILGQGPKLLIQFQNNGVVDDSQLPKDRFSAERLKGVDSTLKIQPAKLEDSAVYLCASSADPRGYNEQFFGPGTRLTVL.

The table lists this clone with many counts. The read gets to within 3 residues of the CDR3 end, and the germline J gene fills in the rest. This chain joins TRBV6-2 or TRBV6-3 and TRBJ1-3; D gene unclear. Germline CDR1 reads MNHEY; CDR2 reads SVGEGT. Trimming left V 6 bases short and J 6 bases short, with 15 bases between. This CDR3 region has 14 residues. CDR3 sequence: CASRRPGAENTIYF. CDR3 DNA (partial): TGTGCCAGCAGGCGCCCCGGCGCGGAAAACACC.

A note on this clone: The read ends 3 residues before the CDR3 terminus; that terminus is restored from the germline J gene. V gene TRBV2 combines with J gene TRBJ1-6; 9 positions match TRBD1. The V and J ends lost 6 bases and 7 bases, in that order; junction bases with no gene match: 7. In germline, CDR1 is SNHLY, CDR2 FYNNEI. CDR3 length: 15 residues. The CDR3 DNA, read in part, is TGTGCCAGCAGACCCGACAGGGGGACAAATTCACCC. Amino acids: CASRPDRGTNSP. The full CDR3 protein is CASRPDRGTNSPLHF.

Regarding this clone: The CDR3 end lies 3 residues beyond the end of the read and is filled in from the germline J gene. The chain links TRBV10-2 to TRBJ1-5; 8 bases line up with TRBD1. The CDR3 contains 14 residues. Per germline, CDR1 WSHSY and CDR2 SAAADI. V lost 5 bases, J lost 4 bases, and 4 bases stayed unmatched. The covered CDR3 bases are TGCGCCAGCAGTCTTGACAGGGGTAATCAGCCC. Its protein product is CASSLDRGNQP. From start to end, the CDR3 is CASSLDRGNQPQHF.

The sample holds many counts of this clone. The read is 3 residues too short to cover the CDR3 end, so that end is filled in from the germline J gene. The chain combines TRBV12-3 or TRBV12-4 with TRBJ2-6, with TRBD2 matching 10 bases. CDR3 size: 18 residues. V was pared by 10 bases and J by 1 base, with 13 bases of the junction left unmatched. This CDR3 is CATTGGSGRSSGANVLTF. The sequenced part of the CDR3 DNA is TGTGCCACCACCGGGGGTAGCGGGAGGTCTTCTGGGGCCAACGTC.

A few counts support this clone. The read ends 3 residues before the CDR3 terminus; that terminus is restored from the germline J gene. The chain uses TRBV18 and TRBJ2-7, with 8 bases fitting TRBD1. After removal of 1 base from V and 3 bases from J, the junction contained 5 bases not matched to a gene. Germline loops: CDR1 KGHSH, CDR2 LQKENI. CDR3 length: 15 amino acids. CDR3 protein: CASSPQGDRGYEQYF. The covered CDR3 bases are TGTGCCAGCTCACCACAGGGAGACAGGGGCTACGAG.